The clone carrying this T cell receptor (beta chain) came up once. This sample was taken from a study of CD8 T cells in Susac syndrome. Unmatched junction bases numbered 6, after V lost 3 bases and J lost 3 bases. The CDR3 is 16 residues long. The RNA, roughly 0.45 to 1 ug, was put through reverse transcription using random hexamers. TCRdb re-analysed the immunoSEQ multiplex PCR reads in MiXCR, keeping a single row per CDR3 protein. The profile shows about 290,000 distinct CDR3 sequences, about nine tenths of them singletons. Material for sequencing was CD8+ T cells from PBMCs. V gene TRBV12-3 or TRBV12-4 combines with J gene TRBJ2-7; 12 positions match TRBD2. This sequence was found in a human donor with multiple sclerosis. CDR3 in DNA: TGTGCCAGCAGTTTGGGAGGACTAGCGGGACTCTACGAGCAGTACTTC. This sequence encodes CASSLGGLAGLYEQYF.